This T cell receptor beta chain was recovered during a study of blood T cells in healthy people across ages. In the case of this clonotype: The target antigen is unknown.

Each donor supplied around 9.6 milliliters of peripheral blood. The ends lost 10 bases at V and 3 bases at J; junction bases unmatched: 3. The CDR3 is 11 residues long. Germline-derived CDR1 and CDR2 are ENHRY and SYGVKD. The use of a sample-barcoded 5' primer and a J-beta primer mix characterized a second PCR of roughly 7 to 11 cycles. TCRdb passed the 5' RACE reads through MiXCR, listing each CDR3 protein once. The data hold over a million distinct CDR3 sequences, with approximately 39% observed a single time. The study, taken as a whole, reports: Leaving the PBMCs unsorted stopped any conclusive comparison of naive versus antigen-experienced cells. It was held that the diversity estimates obtained from one million T cells were underestimates.

This sequence was found in a woman aged 18-29 years in good health. This sequence joins TRBV10-3 and TRBJ2-7, with 7 bases identical to TRBD1. The sequencing input was blood. Here the CDR3 DNA reads TGTGCCACAGACAGGGACTACGAGCAGTACTTC. As protein: CATDRDYEQYF.